What follows is one T cell receptor (beta chain) and its context. Its antigen remains unknown. These data come from a study of OX40 agonist ivuxolimab in advanced cancers. Across the study: Ivuxolimab, which patients received intravenously every 2 weeks, was dosed at 0.01 to 10 mg/kg. Notes on the study in general: Some of the nonresponding patients also showed low levels of normalized T-cell clonal expansion.

The CDR3 loop spans 15 amino acids. The V gene lost 4 bases and the J gene lost 5 bases, with 15 bases spanning the gap. Germline V lookup: CDR1 SGHTA, CDR2 FQGNSA. Generated by immunoSEQ multiplex PCR, the TCRdb table keeps only in-frame clones and is missing some. The sample lists tens of thousands of clones, around 90% occurring once. Sampled blood was obtained at baseline, cycle 4 day 1, and cycle 7 day 1. The sequence was collected from an adult with an advanced solid tumor such as melanoma, head and neck, liver or kidney cancer. The sequenced sample was CD4+ or CD8+ T cells sorted from blood, obtained in a trial of the OX40 agonist ivuxolimab. The V call is TRBV7-2, the J call TRBJ1-5; D possibly corresponds to TRBD1 (5 bases). The CDR3 DNA reads as TGTGCCAGCAGCTCGGGGTGGGGGGGTTATCAGCCCCAGCATTTT. It codes for CASSSGWGGYQPQHF.